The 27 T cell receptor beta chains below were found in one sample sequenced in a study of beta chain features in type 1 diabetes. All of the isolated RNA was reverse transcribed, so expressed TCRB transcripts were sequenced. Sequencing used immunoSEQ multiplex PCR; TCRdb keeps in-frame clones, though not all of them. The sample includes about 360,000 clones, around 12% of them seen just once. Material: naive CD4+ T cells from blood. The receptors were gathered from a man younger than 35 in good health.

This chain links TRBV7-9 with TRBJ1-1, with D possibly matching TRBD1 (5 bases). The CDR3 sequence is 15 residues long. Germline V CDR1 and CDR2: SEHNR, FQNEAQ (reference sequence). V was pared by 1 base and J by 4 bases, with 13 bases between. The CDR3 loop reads CASSLDPDMSTEAFF. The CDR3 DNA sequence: TGTGCCAGCAGCTTAGATCCGGACATGAGCACTGAAGCTTTCTTT.

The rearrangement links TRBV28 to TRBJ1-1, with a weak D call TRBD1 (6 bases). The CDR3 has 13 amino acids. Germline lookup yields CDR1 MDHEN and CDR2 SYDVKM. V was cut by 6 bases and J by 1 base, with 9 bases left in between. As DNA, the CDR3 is TGTGCCAGCAGCCCGGGACAGAACACTGAAGCTTTCTTT. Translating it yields CASSPGQNTEAFF.

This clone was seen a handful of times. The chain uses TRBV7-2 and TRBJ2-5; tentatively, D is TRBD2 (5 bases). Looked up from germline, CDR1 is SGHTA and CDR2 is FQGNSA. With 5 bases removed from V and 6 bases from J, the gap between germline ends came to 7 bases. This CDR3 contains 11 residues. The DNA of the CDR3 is TGTGCCAGCAGCAGGGAGCAGACCCAGTACTTC. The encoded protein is CASSREQTQYF. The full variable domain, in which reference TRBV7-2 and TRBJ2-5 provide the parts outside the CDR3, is GAGVSQSPSNKVTEKGKDVELRCDPISGHTALYWYRQSLGQGLEFLIYFQGNSAPDKSGLPSDRFSAERTGGSVSTLTIQRTQQEDSAVYLCASSREQTQYFGPGTRLLVL.

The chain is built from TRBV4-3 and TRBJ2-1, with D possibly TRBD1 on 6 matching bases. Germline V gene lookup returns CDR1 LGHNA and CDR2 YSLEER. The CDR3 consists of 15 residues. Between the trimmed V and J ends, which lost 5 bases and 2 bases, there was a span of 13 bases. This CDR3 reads CASSWDMRAYNEQFF. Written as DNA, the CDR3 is TGCGCCAGCAGCTGGGACATGCGAGCCTACAATGAGCAGTTCTTC.

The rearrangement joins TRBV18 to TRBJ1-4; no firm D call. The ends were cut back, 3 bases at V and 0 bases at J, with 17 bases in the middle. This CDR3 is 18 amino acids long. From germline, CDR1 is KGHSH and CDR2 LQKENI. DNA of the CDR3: TGTGCCAGCTCACCCACACTACCTGGAGTGCCAACTAATGAAAAACTGTTTTTT. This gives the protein CASSPTLPGVPTNEKLFF.

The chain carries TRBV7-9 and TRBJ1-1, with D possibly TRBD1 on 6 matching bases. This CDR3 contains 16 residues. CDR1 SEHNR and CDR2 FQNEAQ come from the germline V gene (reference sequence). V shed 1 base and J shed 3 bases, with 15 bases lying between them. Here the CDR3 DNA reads TGTGCCAGCAGCTTAGTGGTCTGGGGGCGCGACACTGAAGCTTTCTTT. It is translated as CASSLVVWGRDTEAFF. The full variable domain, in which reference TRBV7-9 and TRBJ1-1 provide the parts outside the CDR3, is DTGVSQNPRHKITKRGQNVTFRCDPISEHNRLYWYRQTLGQGPEFLTYFQNEAQLEKSRLLSDRFSAERPKGSFSTLEIQRTEQGDSAMYLCASSLVVWGRDTEAFFGQGTRLTVV.

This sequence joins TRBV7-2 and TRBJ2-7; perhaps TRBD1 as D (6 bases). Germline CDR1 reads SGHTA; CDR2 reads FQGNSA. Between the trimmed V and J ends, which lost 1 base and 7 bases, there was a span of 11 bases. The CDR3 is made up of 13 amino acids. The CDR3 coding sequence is TGTGCCAGCAGCTTAGGGGGGCTGGGGGAGCAGTACTTC. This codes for CASSLGGLGEQYF. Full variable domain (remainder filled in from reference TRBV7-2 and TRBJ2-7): GAGVSQSPSNKVTEKGKDVELRCDPISGHTALYWYRQSLGQGLEFLIYFQGNSAPDKSGLPSDRFSAERTGGSVSTLTIQRTQQEDSAVYLCASSLGGLGEQYFGPGTRLTVT.

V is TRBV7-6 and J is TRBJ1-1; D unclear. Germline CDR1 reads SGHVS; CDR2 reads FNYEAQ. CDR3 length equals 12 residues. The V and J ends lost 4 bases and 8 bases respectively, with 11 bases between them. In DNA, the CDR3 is TGTGCCAGCAGCTCGTTGGAGCAGGAAGCTTTCTTT. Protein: CASSSLEQEAFF.

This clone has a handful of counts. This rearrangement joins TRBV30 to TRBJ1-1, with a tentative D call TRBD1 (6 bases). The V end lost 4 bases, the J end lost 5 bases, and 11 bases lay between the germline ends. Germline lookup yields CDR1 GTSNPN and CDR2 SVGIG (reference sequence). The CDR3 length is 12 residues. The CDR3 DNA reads TGTGCCTGGACAAGGGGGTCTACTGAAGCTTTCTTT. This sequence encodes CAWTRGSTEAFF. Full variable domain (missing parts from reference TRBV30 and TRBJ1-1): SQTIHQWPATLVQPVGSPLSLECTVEGTSNPNLYWYRQAAGRGLQLLFYSVGIGQISSEVPQNLSASRPQDRQFILSSKKLLLSDSGFYLCAWTRGSTEAFFGQGTRLTVV.

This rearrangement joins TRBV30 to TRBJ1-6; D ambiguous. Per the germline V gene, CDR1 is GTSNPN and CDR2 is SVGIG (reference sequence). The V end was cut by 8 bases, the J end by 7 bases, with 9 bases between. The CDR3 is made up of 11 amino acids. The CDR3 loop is CAHGGNSPLHF. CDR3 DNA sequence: TGTGCCCACGGCGGAAATTCACCCCTCCACTTT.

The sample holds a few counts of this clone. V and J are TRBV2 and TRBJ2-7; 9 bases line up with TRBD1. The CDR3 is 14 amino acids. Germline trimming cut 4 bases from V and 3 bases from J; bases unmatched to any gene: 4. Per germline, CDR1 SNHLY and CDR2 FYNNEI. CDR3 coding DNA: TGTGCCAGCAGTGGGGAGGGACAGGGCTACGAGCAGTACTTC. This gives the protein CASSGEGQGYEQYF.

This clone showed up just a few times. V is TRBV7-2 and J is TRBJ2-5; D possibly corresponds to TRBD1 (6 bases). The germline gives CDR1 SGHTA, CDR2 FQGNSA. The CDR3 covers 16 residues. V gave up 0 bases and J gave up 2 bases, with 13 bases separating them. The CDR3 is CASSLAVQGSQETQYF. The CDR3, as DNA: TGTGCCAGCAGCTTAGCTGTCCAGGGGAGTCAAGAGACCCAGTACTTC. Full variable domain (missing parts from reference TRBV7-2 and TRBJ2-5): GAGVSQSPSNKVTEKGKDVELRCDPISGHTALYWYRQSLGQGLEFLIYFQGNSAPDKSGLPSDRFSAERTGGSVSTLTIQRTQQEDSAVYLCASSLAVQGSQETQYFGPGTRLLVL.

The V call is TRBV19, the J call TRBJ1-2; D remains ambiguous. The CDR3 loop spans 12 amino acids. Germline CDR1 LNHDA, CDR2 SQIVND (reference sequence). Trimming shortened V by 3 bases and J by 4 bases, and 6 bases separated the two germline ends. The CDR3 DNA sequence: TGTGCCAGTAGTATCACCGGCTATGGCTACACCTTC. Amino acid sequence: CASSITGYGYTF.

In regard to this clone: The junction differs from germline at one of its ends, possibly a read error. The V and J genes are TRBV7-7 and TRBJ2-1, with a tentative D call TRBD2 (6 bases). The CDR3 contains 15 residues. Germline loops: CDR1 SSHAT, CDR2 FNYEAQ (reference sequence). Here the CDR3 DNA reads TGTGCTAGCAGCTTAGCGAGGTCGGGAGCGCATGAGCAGTTCTTC. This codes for CASSLARSGAHEQFF.

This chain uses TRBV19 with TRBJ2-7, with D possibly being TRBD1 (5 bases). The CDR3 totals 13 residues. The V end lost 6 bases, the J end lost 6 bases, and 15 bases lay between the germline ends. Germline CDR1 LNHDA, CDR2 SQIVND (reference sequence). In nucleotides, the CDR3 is TGTGCCAGTAGCCAACGGCAGGGTAGCGAGCAGTACTTC. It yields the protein CASSQRQGSEQYF.

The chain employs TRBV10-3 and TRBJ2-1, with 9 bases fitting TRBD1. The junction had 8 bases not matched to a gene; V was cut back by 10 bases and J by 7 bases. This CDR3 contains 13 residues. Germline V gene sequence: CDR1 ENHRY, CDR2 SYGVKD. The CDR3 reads CATLRTGENEQFF. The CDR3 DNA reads TGTGCCACTCTTAGGACAGGGGAAAATGAGCAGTTCTTC.

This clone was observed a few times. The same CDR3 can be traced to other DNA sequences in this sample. The chain's CDR3 is CAWSRTGREKLFF. The CDR3 DNA follows: TGTGCCTGGAGTAGGACAGGGCGGGAAAAACTGTTTTTT. The chain uses TRBV30 and TRBJ1-4; 8 bases match TRBD1. Germline CDR1 GTSNPN, CDR2 SVGIG (reference sequence). The J segment lost 8 bases and the V segment lost 2 bases, leaving 4 bases of the junction unmatched. CDR3 length: 13 residues.

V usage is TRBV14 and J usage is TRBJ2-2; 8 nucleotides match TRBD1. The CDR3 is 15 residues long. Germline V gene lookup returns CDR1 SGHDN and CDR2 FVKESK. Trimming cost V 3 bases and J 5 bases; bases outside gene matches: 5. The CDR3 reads CASSHGQGATGELFF. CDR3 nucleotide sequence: TGTGCCAGCAGCCACGGGCAGGGGGCAACCGGGGAGCTGTTTTTT.

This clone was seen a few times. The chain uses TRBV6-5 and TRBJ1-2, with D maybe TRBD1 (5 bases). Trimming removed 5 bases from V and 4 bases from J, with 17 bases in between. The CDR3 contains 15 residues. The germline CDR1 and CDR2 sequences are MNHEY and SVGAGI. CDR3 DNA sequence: TGTGCCAGCAGTCGGGGGGGACCGATCTCCTATGGCTACACCTTC. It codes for CASSRGGPISYGYTF.

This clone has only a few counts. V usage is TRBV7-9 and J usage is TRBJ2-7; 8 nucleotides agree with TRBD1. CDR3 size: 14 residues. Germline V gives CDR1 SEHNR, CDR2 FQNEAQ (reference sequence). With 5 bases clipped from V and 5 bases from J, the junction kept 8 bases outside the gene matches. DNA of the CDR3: TGTGCCAGCAGCCGTGACAGGGGTAGTCACGAGCAGTACTTC. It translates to CASSRDRGSHEQYF.

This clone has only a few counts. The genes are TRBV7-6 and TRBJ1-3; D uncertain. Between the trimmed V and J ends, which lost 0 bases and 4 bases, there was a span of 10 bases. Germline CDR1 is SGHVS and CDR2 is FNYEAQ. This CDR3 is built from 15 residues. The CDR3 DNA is TGTGCCAGCAGCTTAGCGACGGAGCTAGGAAACACCATATATTTT. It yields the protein CASSLATELGNTIYF.

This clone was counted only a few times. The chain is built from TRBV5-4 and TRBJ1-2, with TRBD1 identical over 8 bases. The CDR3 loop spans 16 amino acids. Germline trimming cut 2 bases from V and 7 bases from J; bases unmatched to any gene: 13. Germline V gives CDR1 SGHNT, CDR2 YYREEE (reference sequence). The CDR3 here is CASSFQGARGMLGYTF. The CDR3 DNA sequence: TGTGCCAGCAGCTTTCAGGGGGCGAGAGGGATGCTTGGCTACACCTTC.

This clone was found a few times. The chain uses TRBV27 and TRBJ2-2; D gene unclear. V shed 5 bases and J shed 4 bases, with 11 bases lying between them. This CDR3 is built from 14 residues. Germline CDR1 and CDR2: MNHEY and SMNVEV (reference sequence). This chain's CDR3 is CASSPRPGTGELFF. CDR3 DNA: TGTGCCAGCAGTCCTAGACCCGGCACCGGGGAGCTGTTTTTT.

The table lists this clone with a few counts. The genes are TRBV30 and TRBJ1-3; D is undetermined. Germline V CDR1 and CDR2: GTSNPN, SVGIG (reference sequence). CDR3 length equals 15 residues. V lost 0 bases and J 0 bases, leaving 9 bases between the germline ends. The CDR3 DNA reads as TGTGCCTGGAGTGTACGACTCAACTCTGGAAACACCATATATTTT. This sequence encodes CAWSVRLNSGNTIYF.

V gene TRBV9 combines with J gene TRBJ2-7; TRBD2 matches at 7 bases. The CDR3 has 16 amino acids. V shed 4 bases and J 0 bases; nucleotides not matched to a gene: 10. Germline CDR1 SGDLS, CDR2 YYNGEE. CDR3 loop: CASSPSSSGHSYEQYF. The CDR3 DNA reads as TGTGCCAGCAGCCCCTCCAGTAGCGGGCACTCCTACGAGCAGTACTTC.

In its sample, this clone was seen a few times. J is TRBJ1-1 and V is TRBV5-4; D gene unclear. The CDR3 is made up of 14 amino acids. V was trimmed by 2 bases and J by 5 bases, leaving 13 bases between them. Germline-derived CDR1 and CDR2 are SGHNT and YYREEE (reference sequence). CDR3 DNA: TGTGCCAGCAGCTTTTCCCATCTCGGTACTGAAGCTTTCTTT. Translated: CASSFSHLGTEAFF.

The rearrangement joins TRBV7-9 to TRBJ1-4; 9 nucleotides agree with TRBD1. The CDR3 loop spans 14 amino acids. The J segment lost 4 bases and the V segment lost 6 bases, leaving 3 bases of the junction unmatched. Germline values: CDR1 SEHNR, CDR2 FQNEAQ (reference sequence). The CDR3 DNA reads TGTGCCAGCAGTCCGGACAGGGGTAATGAAAAACTGTTTTTT. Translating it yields CASSPDRGNEKLFF.